The clone carrying this T cell receptor (beta chain) was counted a few times. Its target is not known. The V and J ends lost 7 bases and 4 bases respectively, with 20 bases between them. Looked up from germline, CDR1 is SEHNR and CDR2 is FQNEAQ (reference sequence). The CDR3 runs 16 residues. This sample was taken from a study of siplizumab effects on memory and regulatory T cells. Study observations and caveats: Neither a naive nor a memory phenotype was assignable to roughly 80-96% of proliferating CD4+ or CD8+ clones. A mean of around 69% of mappable alloreactive CD4+ clones were Treg-derived with siplizumab, compared with approximately 29% in controls. Alloreactive sequences traceable to unstimulated CD4+ memory cells declined significantly under siplizumab. Whether the proliferating Tregs (from siplizumab cultures) were suppressive was not confirmed.

Some clones are missing from TCRdb's copy, which holds only in-frame ones; the method was immunoSEQ multiplex PCR. The sample lists approximately 97,000 clones, about 94% occurring once. The sequence derives from a human donor in good health. Sequencing was done on a sample of CD4+ T cells sorted from blood. The chain combines TRBV7-9 with TRBJ1-5, with a possible D match to TRBD1 (5 bases). The CDR3 bases are TGTGCCAGCAACACGGGGAAGGAGGGGCCTAATCAGCCCCAGCATTTT. This translates into CASNTGKEGPNQPQHF.